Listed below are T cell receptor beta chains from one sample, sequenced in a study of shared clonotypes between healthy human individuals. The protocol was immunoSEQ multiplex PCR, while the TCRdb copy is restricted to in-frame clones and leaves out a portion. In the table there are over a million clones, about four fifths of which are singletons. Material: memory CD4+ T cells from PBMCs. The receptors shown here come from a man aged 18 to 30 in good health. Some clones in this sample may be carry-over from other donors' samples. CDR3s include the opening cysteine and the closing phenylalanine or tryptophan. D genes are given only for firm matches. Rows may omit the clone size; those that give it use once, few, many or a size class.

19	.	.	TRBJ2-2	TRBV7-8	TGTGCTTCCCAGCTTACAGGGATAAAAGCAAACCCGAACACCGGGGAGCTGTTTTTT	CASQLTGIKANPNTGELFF
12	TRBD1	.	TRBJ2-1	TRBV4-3	TGCGCCAGCAGCCAAAGACAGGGCCAGCAGTTCTTC	CASSQRQGQQFF
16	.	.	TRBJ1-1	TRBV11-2	TGTGCCAGCAGCTTAGATTCTCGGTTTATTGGCACTGAAGCTTTCTTT	CASSLDSRFIGTEAFF
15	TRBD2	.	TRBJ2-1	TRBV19	TGTGCCAGCCAAAAGGGACTAGCGACCTACAATGAGCAGTTCTTC	CASQKGLATYNEQFF
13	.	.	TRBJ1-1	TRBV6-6	TGTGCCAGCAGTCCCGCCAAGAACACTGAAGCTTTCTTT	CASSPAKNTEAFF
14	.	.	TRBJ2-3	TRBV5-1	TGCGCCAGCAGCTTGGCGGCCAGCACAGATACGCAGTATTTT	CASSLAASTDTQYF
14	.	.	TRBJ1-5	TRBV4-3	TGCGCCAGCAGCCCCGCGCCACAGATGGGGGCCCAGCATTTT	CASSPAPQMGAQHF
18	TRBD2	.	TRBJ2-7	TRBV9	TGTGCCAGCAGCGTTGCTAGCGGGCTGAATAATCCTTTGGACGAGCAGTACTTC	CASSVASGLNNPLDEQYF
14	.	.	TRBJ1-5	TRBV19	TGTGCCAGTAGTACGCCTGGGGCTAATCAGCCCCAGCATTTT	CASSTPGANQPQHF
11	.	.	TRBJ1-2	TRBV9	TGTGCCAGCCGCGGGGGCTATGGCTACACCTTC	CASRGGYGYTF
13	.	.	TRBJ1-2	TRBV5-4	TGTGCCAGCAACGCAGGGGCCCTCTATGGCTACACCTTC	CASNAGALYGYTF
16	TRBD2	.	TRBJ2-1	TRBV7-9	TGTGCCAGCAGCCTCTTCACTAGCGGGGCCTACAATGAGCAGTTCTTC	CASSLFTSGAYNEQFF
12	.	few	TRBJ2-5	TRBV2	TGTGCCAGCAGTGATGGTCGGGAGACCCAGTACTTC	CASSDGRETQYF
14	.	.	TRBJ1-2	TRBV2	TGTGCCAGCAGCCCCAGGGTGACAAACTATGGCTACACCTTC	CASSPRVTNYGYTF
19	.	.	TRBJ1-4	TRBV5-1	TGCGCCAGCAGCTTGGGTGGGACCTACCTCAAAGGCTCTAAAGAAAAACTGTTTTTT	CASSLGGTYLKGSKEKLFF
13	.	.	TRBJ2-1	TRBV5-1	TGCGCCAGCAGCTGGGGGCCATACAATGAGCAGTTCTTC	CASSWGPYNEQFF
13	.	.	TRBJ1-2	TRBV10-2	TGCGCCAGCACCCCGGGAGGGGCCTATGGCTACACCTTC	CASTPGGAYGYTF
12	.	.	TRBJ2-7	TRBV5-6	TGTGCCAGCAGCTTTAACCGGGACGAGCAGTACTTC	CASSFNRDEQYF
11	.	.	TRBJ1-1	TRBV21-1	TGTGCCAGCAGCACAACAGGGGGAGCTTTCTTT	CASSTTGGAFF
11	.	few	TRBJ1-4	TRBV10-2	TGCGCCAGCGGCGCAGGGGAAAAACTGTTTTTT	CASGAGEKLFF
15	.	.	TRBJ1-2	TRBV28	TGTGCCAGCATCCGTGGGGGGACGGAGAACTATGGCTACACCTTC	CASIRGGTENYGYTF
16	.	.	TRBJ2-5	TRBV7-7	TGTGCCAGCAGCCGCGGAGGGCGGGGCGTGCAAGAGACCCAGTACTTC	CASSRGGRGVQETQYF
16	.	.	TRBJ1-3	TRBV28	TGTGCCAGCAGCCTTACAGGGACCACGTCCGGAAACACCATATATTTT	CASSLTGTTSGNTIYF
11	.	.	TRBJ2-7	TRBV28	TGTGCCAGCAGCCCAGGAGGGCCCCAGTACTTC	CASSPGGPQYF
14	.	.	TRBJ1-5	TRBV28	TGTGCCAGCAGTTCTGGGGGTGGCAATCAGCCCCAGCATTTT	CASSSGGGNQPQHF
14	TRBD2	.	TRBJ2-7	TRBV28	TGTGCCAGCAGCAGCGGGAGAAGGACCTACGAGCAGTACTTC	CASSSGRRTYEQYF
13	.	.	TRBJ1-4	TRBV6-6	TGTGCCAGCAGCGGCAGGGCTGGTGAAAAACTGTTTTTT	CASSGRAGEKLFF
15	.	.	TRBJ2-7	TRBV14	TGTGCCAGCAGCCCAAGGACGGTGGGGAGAGGGGAGCAGTACTTC	CASSPRTVGRGEQYF
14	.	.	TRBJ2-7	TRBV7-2	TGTGCCAGCAGCTTAGGTTCCCTCTCCTACGAGCAGTACTTC	CASSLGSLSYEQYF
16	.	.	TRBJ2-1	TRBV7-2	TGTGCCAGCAGCTTAGCGCCCCCTGGTCTCTACAATGAGCAGTTCTTC	CASSLAPPGLYNEQFF
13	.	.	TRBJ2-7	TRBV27	TGTGCCAGCAGTTTACCAGCCTCCTACGAGCAGTACTTC	CASSLPASYEQYF
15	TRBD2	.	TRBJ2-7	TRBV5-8	TGTGCCAGCAGTTCTCTAGCGGGTGCTTTCTACGAGCAGTACTTC	CASSSLAGAFYEQYF
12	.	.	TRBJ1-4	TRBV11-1	TGTGCCAGCAGCTTACGGCCACGTAGACTGTTTTTT	CASSLRPRRLFF
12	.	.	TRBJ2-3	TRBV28	TGTGCCAGCAGTGAGGGGTTCCGTACGCAGTATTTT	CASSEGFRTQYF
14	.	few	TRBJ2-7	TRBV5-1	TGCGCCAGCAGCTTGGCGGGACAACGCTACGAGCAGTACTTC	CASSLAGQRYEQYF
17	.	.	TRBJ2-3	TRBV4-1	TGCGCCAGCAGCCAAGACTGGCTCGAGGGGGTTCGAAATACGCAGTATTTT	CASSQDWLEGVRNTQYF
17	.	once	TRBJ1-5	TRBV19	TGTGCCAGTATCTCCTCGACAGGATCAGTCGGCAATCAGCCCCAGCATTTT	CASISSTGSVGNQPQHF
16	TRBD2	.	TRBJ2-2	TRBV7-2	TGTGCCAGCAGCCTTTTTAGCGGGAGTTACACCGGGGAGCTGTTTTTT	CASSLFSGSYTGELFF
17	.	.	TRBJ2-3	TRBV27	TGTGCCAGCAGTTTAACCCTTTCGAGGGGGTTCACAGATACGCAGTATTTT	CASSLTLSRGFTDTQYF
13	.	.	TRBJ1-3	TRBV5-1	TGCGCCAGCAGCCAAGGGGACGGAAACACCATATATTTT	CASSQGDGNTIYF
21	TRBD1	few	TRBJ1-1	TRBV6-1	TGTGCCAGCAGTGAAGGTTTGTATAGCTTTCGACAGGGGATGATGAACACTGAAGCTTTCTTT	CASSEGLYSFRQGMMNTEAFF
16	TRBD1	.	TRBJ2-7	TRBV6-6	TGTGCCAGCAGTAAACCCCTGACAGGGGGTTCCTACGAGCAGTACTTC	CASSKPLTGGSYEQYF
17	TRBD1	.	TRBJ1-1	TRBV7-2	TGTGCCAGCAGTTCAGGGGGAGGGGCACCAAGGAGCACTGAAGCTTTCTTT	CASSSGGGAPRSTEAFF
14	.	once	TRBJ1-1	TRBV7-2	TGTGCCAGCAGTGACGCGGTAGCGGACACTGAAGCTTTCTTT	CASSDAVADTEAFF
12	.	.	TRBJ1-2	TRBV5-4	TGTGCCAGCAGCTTGGACGGGTTAGGCTACACCTTC	CASSLDGLGYTF
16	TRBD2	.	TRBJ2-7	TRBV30	TGTGCCTGGAGTGTACGTGGCAGCGGGAGGGGGTACGAGCAGTACTTC	CAWSVRGSGRGYEQYF
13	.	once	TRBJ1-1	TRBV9	TGTGCCAGCAGCGGGGGGGTGAACACTGAAGCTTTCTTT	CASSGGVNTEAFF
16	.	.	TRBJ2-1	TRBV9	TGTGCCAGCAGCGTAGTTAGCATCCCCTCCTACAATGAGCAGTTCTTC	CASSVVSIPSYNEQFF
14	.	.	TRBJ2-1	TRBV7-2	TGTGCCAGCAGTCCATCCCCGGCCGTCAATGAGCAGTTCTTC	CASSPSPAVNEQFF
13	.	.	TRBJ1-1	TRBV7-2	TGTGCCAGCAGCTTAGATTCGGGAGCTGAAGCTTTCTTT	CASSLDSGAEAFF
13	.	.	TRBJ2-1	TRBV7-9	TGTGCCAGTGATCAGGGCTTTGGCAATGAGCAGTTCTTC	CASDQGFGNEQFF
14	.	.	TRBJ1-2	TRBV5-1	TGCGCCAGCAGCTTGAGGTCAGGGAACTATGGCTACACCTTC	CASSLRSGNYGYTF
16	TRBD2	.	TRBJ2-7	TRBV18	TGTGCCAGCTCAACACCGTCGACTAGCGGATTATACGAGCAGTACTTC	CASSTPSTSGLYEQYF
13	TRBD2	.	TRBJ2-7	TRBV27	TGTGCCAGCAGGAATAGCGGGAGGCGCGAGCAGTACTTC	CASRNSGRREQYF
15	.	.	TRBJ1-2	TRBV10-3	TGTGCCATCAGTGAGGGGGAGGGGACTAACTATGGCTACACCTTC	CAISEGEGTNYGYTF
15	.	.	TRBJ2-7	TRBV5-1	TGCGCCAGCAGCTTGACCGGACAGATGGGAGACGAGCAGTACTTC	CASSLTGQMGDEQYF
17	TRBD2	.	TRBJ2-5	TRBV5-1	TGCGCCAGCAGCTTGGGCCCCAGCGGGGGCGATTTAGAGACCCAGTACTTC	CASSLGPSGGDLETQYF
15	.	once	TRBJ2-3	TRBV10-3	TGTGCCATCAGTGGGGCTGGCGGGAGCACAGATACGCAGTATTTT	CAISGAGGSTDTQYF
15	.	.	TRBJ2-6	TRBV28	TGTGCCAGCAGGCCTAGGCCGACTGGGGCCAACGTCCTGACTTTC	CASRPRPTGANVLTF
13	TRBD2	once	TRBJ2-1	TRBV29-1	TGCAGCGCCGGGACTAGCGGGAAGGATGAGCAGTTCTTC	CSAGTSGKDEQFF